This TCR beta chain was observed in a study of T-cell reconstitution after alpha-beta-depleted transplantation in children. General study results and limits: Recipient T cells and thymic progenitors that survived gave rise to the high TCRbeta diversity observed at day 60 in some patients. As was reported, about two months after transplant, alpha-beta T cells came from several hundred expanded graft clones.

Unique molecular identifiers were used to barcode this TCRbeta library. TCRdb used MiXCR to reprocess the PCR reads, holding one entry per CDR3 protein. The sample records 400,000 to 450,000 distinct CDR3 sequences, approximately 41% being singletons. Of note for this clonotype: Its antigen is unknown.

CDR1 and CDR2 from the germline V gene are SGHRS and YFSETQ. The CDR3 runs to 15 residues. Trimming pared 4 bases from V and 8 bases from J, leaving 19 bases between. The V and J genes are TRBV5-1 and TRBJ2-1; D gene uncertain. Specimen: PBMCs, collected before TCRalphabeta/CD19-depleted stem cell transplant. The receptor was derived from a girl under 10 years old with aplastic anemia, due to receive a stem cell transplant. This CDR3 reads CASSPGLPSWDEQFF. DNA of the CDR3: TGCGCCAGCAGCCCCGGGCTCCCAAGTTGGGATGAGCAGTTCTTC.